These T cell receptor beta chains were read from a single sample in a study of T cell responses to AZD1222 COVID-19 vaccine. Assay: immunoSEQ multiplex PCR; the TCRdb copy retains only in-frame clones and omits some. The sample has 250,000 to 300,000 clones; around 93% are singletons. Sequencing used peripheral blood, obtained 28 days after the second AZD1222 dose. These receptors came from an adult who received the AZD1222 COVID-19 vaccine. Both conserved end residues are part of each CDR3. The order of the fields is D gene, J gene, V gene, clone size, CDR3 protein, CDR3 DNA. D genes are given only for firm matches. Not all rows give a size; the values are once, few, many and, for expanded clones, a class.

>TRBD1|TRBJ1-2|TRBV28|.
CASSLRGQGYGYTF
TGTGCCAGCAGTTTGAGGGGGCAGGGCTATGGCTACACCTTC
>.|TRBJ2-2|TRBV7-9|many
CASRNRTRSGELFF
TGTGCCAGCCGGAACCGTACAAGGTCCGGGGAGCTGTTTTTT
>.|TRBJ1-6|TRBV6-5|.
CASSPWGDKGSPLHF
TGTGCCAGCAGTCCATGGGGGGATAAGGGTTCACCCCTCCACTTT
>TRBD1|TRBJ1-5|TRBV6-1|.
CASSEGTGWNQPQHF
TGTGCCAGCAGTGAAGGGACAGGGTGGAATCAGCCCCAGCATTTT
>.|TRBJ2-5|TRBV3-1/TRBV3-2|.
CASSHGQTQETQYF
TGTGCCAGCAGCCATGGACAGACTCAAGAGACCCAGTACTTC
>.|TRBJ1-1|TRBV4-1|.
CASSPMGLTEAFF
TGCGCCAGCAGCCCCATGGGGCTCACTGAAGCTTTCTTT
>TRBD2|TRBJ2-5|TRBV29-1|.
CSVEGDYRETQYF
TGCAGCGTTGAAGGGGACTACCGAGAGACCCAGTACTTC
>TRBD1|TRBJ2-1|TRBV6-5|.
CASKVDRSYNEQFF
TGTGCCAGCAAGGTGGACAGGAGTTACAATGAGCAGTTCTTC
>.|TRBJ1-3|TRBV28|.
CASGSAVLNTIYF
TGTGCCAGCGGGTCAGCGGTTCTCAACACCATATATTTT
>.|TRBJ1-6|TRBV7-8|.
CASSPGPNSPLHF
TGTGCCAGCAGCCCTGGGCCTAATTCACCCCTCCACTTT
>.|TRBJ2-7|TRBV11-2|.
CASTLSWGPLSRYEQYF
TGTGCCAGCACCCTGTCCTGGGGACCACTTTCTCGCTACGAGCAGTACTTC
>TRBD2|TRBJ2-2|TRBV5-1|.
CASSLTGGGTGELFF
TGCGCCAGCAGCTTGACGGGAGGGGGCACCGGGGAGCTGTTTTTT
>.|TRBJ2-1|TRBV7-2|.
CASSPGGGRSGFQFF
TGTGCCAGCAGCCCGGGGGGCGGGCGTTCAGGGTTCCAGTTCTTC
>.|TRBJ1-2|TRBV4-3|.
CASSPGQGRYGYTF
TGCGCCAGCAGCCCCGGGCAGGGACGCTATGGCTACACCTTC
>.|TRBJ1-1|TRBV7-9|.
CASSLLRYEDTEAFF
TGTGCCAGCAGCTTACTCCGTTATGAGGACACTGAAGCTTTCTTT
>TRBD2|TRBJ2-3|TRBV5-4|.
CASRGSSGGTDTQYF
TGTGCCAGCAGGGGAAGCAGCGGGGGCACAGATACGCAGTATTTT
>.|TRBJ2-5|TRBV6-6|.
CASSYAPGAPETQYF
TGTGCCAGCAGTTACGCTCCGGGGGCTCCGGAGACCCAGTACTTC
>.|TRBJ2-7|TRBV28|.
CASSFLGARASYEQYF
TGTGCCAGCAGTTTTCTGGGGGCCAGGGCCTCCTACGAGCAGTACTTC
>.|TRBJ2-1|TRBV19|.
CASTDRGTSYNEQFF
TGTGCCAGTACCGATCGTGGAACCTCCTACAATGAGCAGTTCTTC
>TRBD2|TRBJ2-7|TRBV5-6|.
CASSPGTSGNTRSSYEQYF
TGTGCCAGCAGCCCTGGGACTAGCGGGAACACTCGGTCCTCCTACGAGCAGTACTTC
>.|TRBJ2-1|TRBV9|.
CASSVGADYNEQFF
TGTGCCAGCAGCGTAGGGGCAGACTACAATGAGCAGTTCTTC
>.|TRBJ1-1|TRBV28|.
CASSSGGPSAEAFF
TGTGCCAGCAGTTCCGGTGGGCCCAGCGCTGAAGCTTTCTTT
>.|TRBJ1-1|TRBV3-1/TRBV3-2|.
CASSPPTGRNTEAFF
TGTGCCAGCAGCCCACCGACAGGACGAAACACTGAAGCTTTCTTT
>.|TRBJ2-7|TRBV2|.
CASSPLPPGADPYEQYF
TGTGCCAGCAGTCCGCTACCCCCCGGAGCTGACCCCTACGAGCAGTACTTC
>TRBD1|TRBJ1-5|TRBV18|.
CASSSTGGNQPQHF
TGTGCCAGCTCATCTACAGGGGGCAATCAGCCCCAGCATTTT
>.|TRBJ2-1|TRBV5-1|.
CASSFARYNEQFF
TGCGCCAGCAGCTTCGCGCGTTACAATGAGCAGTTCTTC
>.|TRBJ2-1|TRBV15|.
CATSRGKSIDYNEQFF
TGTGCCACCAGCAGAGGGAAGAGTATAGACTACAATGAGCAGTTCTTC
>.|TRBJ1-2|TRBV9|.
CASSPKADFYGYTF
TGTGCCAGCAGCCCCAAAGCGGATTTTTATGGCTACACCTTC
>.|TRBJ1-3|TRBV5-4|.
CASSLGGAQGNTIYF
TGTGCCAGCAGCTTGGGAGGGGCCCAAGGAAACACCATATATTTT
>.|TRBJ1-6|TRBV7-2|once
CASSFRTVNSPLHF
TGTGCCAGCAGCTTCCGGACAGTAAATTCACCCCTCCACTTT
>.|TRBJ2-7|TRBV27|once
CASSLNPQGMYEQYF
TGTGCCAGCAGTTTGAACCCACAGGGAATGTACGAGCAGTACTTC
>.|TRBJ2-3|TRBV7-9|.
CASSLSSGTDTQYF
TGTGCCAGCAGCTTAAGCTCAGGAACAGATACGCAGTATTTT
>.|TRBJ2-3|TRBV7-9|.
CASSSPGEEGSTDTQYF
TGTGCCAGCAGCTCTCCCGGGGAGGAGGGGAGCACAGATACGCAGTATTTT
>TRBD2|TRBJ2-5|TRBV3-1/TRBV3-2|.
CASSQGLAGGWETQYF
TGTGCCAGCAGCCAAGGACTAGCGGGAGGTTGGGAGACCCAGTACTTC
>.|TRBJ1-1|TRBV7-2|.
CASGITRNTEAFF
TGTGCCTCAGGGATTACCAGGAACACTGAAGCTTTCTTT
>TRBD1|TRBJ1-2|TRBV25-1|.
CASRQGGSYGYTF
TGTGCCAGCAGGCAGGGGGGAAGTTATGGCTACACCTTC
>.|TRBJ2-7|TRBV7-2|.
CASSFTGPSSYEQYF
TGTGCCAGCAGCTTTACAGGGCCTAGCTCCTACGAGCAGTACTTC
>.|TRBJ2-5|TRBV4-1|.
CASSQDTRPSWETQYF
TGCGCCAGCAGCCAAGATACCCGGCCTAGTTGGGAGACCCAGTACTTC
>.|TRBJ2-1|TRBV9|.
CASSVGKGYYNEQFF
TGTGCCAGCAGCGTAGGGAAGGGCTACTACAATGAGCAGTTCTTC
>.|TRBJ1-1|TRBV12-3/TRBV12-4|.
CASSRASNTEAFF
TGTGCCAGCAGTCGGGCCTCGAACACTGAAGCTTTCTTT
>.|TRBJ1-1|TRBV4-3|.
CASSQKGNTEAFF
TGCGCCAGCAGCCAAAAAGGAAACACTGAAGCTTTCTTT
>TRBD1|TRBJ2-7|TRBV11-2|.
CASSDQGARGEQYF
TGTGCCAGCAGCGACCAGGGGGCGCGGGGCGAGCAGTACTTC